The TCR beta chain under discussion was sequenced for a study of blood T cell repertoires in COVID-19. Study in general: Whether acute or convalescent, the COVID-19 samples came from the United States, Italy and Spain.

The CDR3 runs 13 residues. Germline V gene data show CDR1 as SNHLY and CDR2 as FYNNEI. The V gene end was trimmed by 5 bases and the J gene end by 10 bases; junction bases not matched to a gene: 9. A single count supports this clone. Original processing methods: Amplification of reference gene primers provided the estimated nucleated cell counts. The method was immunoSEQ multiplex PCR; TCRdb's version includes in-frame clones alone and lacks a portion of them. The DNA was the basis for D and trimming; V, J and clone size are from that table. The sample includes 150,000 to 200,000 clones, around 80% seen only once; the top ten take around 20%.

Sequences were obtained from peripheral blood. The gene calls are TRBV2 and TRBJ1-1; TRBD1 agrees at 8 bases. The receptor was derived from a woman aged 80 or older with acute or convalescent COVID-19. The DNA for the CDR3 is TGTGCCAGCAGTTTGGACAGGGAGTCTACAGCTTTCTTT. Its protein product is CASSLDRESTAFF.